This T cell receptor beta chain was profiled in a study of T cells in Graves' hyperthyroidism and ophthalmopathy. Overall study results and limits: Also found in blood were most expanded thyroid clonotypes above 0.001.

Researchers amplified the TCR beta CDR3 regions from RNA transcripts. The HTBI primer set drove a first-round RT-PCR of the TCR CDR3. TCRdb recomputed calls from the multiplex PCR reads with MiXCR, one row per CDR3 protein. The sample has hundreds of thousands of distinct CDR3 sequences; approximately 40% are singletons. A remark on this clonotype: Its antigen is not known.

Stable hyperthyroidism: no ophthalmopathy progression over 18 months of follow-up. Exclusion of a patient resulted from uncontrolled infection, other autoimmune disease, pregnancy or lactation. The CDR3 totals 14 residues. The germline CDR1 and CDR2 sequences are SNHLY and FYNNEI. V lost 5 bases to trimming and J lost 4 bases, with 15 bases between them. The rearrangement joins TRBV2 to TRBJ2-7; D tentatively reads TRBD1 or TRBD2 (6 bases each). The source of this sequence is a man younger than 35 with Graves' hyperthyroidism. The sequenced material came from blood. CDR3 protein: CASSLQGAGYEQYF. As DNA, the CDR3 is TGTGCCAGCAGTTTACAGGGTGCGGGGTACGAGCAGTACTTC.